This TCR beta chain is drawn from a study of blood T cell repertoires in COVID-19. Study-level background: Samples representing acute and convalescent COVID-19 were sourced from the United States, Italy and Spain. Sources were T cells, B-cell-depleted T cells, or PBMCs; the material itself was cDNA or gDNA.

Using immunoSEQ multiplex PCR, the repertoire was profiled, and TCRdb retains in-frame clones only, with some absent. The sample yields about 250,000 clones, around 83% seen once. The germline gives CDR1 SGHTA, CDR2 FQGTGA. This CDR3 is built from 13 residues. V was clipped by 5 bases and J by 4 bases, with 11 bases between them. Material for sequencing was peripheral blood. V gene TRBV7-3 combines with J gene TRBJ1-2; possible D gene TRBD1, 5 bases. The receptor comes from a man older than 75 with acute or convalescent COVID-19. CDR3 sequence reads: CASSHRFGYGYTF. The CDR3 DNA reads as TGTGCCAGCAGCCACAGGTTTGGCTATGGCTACACCTTC.